This TCR beta chain was captured in a study of T cells after posttransplantation cyclophosphamide. Generated by immunoSEQ multiplex PCR, the TCRdb table keeps only in-frame clones and is missing some. The table lists some 47,000 clones, 85% to 90% of them singletons, with about 2.8% in the top ten. Whole-study findings and limits: Later post-transplant blood repertoires were often dominated by donor CD8+ memory clones. TRB clonality was highly associated with recipient CMV seropositivity and reactivation.

In the case of this clone: The antigen is unknown.

V lost 5 bases and J 8 bases, leaving 12 bases between the germline ends. The CDR3 has 13 amino acids. The germline gives CDR1 SGHTA, CDR2 FQGTGA. Sequencing used PBMCs. This sequence joins TRBV7-3 and TRBJ1-4; D gene uncertain. The sequence was collected from a man aged 25 to 40 with a blood cancer, CMV-positive, and with a related stem cell donor. The DNA of the CDR3 is TGTGCCAGCAGCCCGGTCGCGGGGGAAAAACTGTTTTTT. It specifies CASSPVAGEKLFF.